A selection of T cell receptor beta chains follows, all from one sample in a study of resident and recirculating memory T cells in vitiligo. Here immunoSEQ multiplex PCR was the method, and the copy in TCRdb shows in-frame clones only, minus some. The repertoire includes 70,000 or so clones, approximately 93% of them detected once, and less than 5.5% sits in the top ten. Input material: blood. These receptors were obtained from a male donor with vitiligo. The conserved cysteine and the conserved F or W are not part of the CDR3 here. D genes are given only for firm matches. Size values are once, few and many counts, or a class for expanded clones, and some rows have none.

V gene: TRBV5-1; D gene: -; clone size: -; CDR3 protein: ASSLRPEDYGYT
V gene: TRBV12-5; D gene: TRBD2; clone size: -; CDR3 protein: ATSGGVGSYNEQF
V gene: TRBV9; D gene: TRBD1; clone size: -; CDR3 protein: ASSGYQGAAYGYT
V gene: TRBV2; D gene: TRBD2; clone size: -; CDR3 protein: ASSRGLANFDEQF
V gene: TRBV11-1; D gene: -; clone size: -; CDR3 protein: ASRFTGLSEAF
V gene: TRBV5-1; D gene: -; clone size: -; CDR3 protein: ASSKGPYEQY
V gene: TRBV28; D gene: TRBD2; clone size: once; CDR3 protein: ASTMGGFRTQY
V gene: TRBV4-3; D gene: -; clone size: -; CDR3 protein: ASSQGLTDTDTQY
V gene: TRBV11-3; D gene: -; clone size: once; CDR3 protein: ASSLDPRDTLVATNEKLF
V gene: TRBV6-1; D gene: TRBD2; clone size: -; CDR3 protein: ASTSLAGGPREQF
V gene: TRBV11-3; D gene: -; clone size: -; CDR3 protein: ASSLGHSIPHEQY
V gene: TRBV7-8; D gene: -; clone size: -; CDR3 protein: ASSYSGVSGEQY
V gene: TRBV27; D gene: -; clone size: -; CDR3 protein: ASRGLNTEAF
V gene: TRBV9; D gene: TRBD1; clone size: -; CDR3 protein: ASSVAEGTGGRNTEAF
V gene: TRBV15; D gene: TRBD1; clone size: -; CDR3 protein: ATSGGTDPNTEAF